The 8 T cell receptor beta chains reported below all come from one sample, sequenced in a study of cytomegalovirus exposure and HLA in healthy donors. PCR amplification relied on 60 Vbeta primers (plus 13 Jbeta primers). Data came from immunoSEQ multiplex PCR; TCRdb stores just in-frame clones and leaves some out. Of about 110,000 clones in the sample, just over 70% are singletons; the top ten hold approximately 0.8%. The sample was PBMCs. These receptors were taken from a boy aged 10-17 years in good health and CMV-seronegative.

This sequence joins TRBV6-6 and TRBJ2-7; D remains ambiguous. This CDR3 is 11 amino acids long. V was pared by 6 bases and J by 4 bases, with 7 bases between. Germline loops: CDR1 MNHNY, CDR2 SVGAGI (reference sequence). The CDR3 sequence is CASRNGYEQYF. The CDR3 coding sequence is TGTGCCAGCAGAAACGGGTACGAGCAGTACTTC.

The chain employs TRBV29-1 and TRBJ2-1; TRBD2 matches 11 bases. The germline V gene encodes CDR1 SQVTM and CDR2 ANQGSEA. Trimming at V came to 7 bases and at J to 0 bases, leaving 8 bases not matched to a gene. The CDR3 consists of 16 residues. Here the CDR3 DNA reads TGCAGCGGGACCACTAGCGGGGGAAGCTCCTACAATGAGCAGTTCTTC. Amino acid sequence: CSGTTSGGSSYNEQFF.

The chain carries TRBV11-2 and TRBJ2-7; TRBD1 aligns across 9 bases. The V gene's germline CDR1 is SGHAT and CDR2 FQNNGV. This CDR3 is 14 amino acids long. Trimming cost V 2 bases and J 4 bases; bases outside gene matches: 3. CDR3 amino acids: CASSLYRGLYEQYF. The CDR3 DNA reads TGTGCCAGCAGCTTATACAGGGGGCTTTACGAGCAGTACTTC. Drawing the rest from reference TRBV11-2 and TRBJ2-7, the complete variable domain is EAGVAQSPRYKIIEKRQSVAFWCNPISGHATLYWYQQILGQGPKLLIQFQNNGVVDDSQLPKDRFSAERLKGVDSTLKIQPAKLEDSAVYLCASSLYRGLYEQYFGPGTRLTVT.

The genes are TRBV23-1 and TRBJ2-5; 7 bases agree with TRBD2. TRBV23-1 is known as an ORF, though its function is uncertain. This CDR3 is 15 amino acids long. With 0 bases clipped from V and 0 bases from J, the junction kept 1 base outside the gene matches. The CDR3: CASSQSGGDQETQYF. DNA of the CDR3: TGCGCCAGCAGTCAATCGGGAGGGGACCAAGAGACCCAGTACTTC.

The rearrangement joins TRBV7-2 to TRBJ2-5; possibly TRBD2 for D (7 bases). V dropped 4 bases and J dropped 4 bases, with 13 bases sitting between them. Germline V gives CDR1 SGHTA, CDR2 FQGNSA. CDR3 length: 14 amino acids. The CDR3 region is CASSSGGASETQYF. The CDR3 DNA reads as TGTGCCAGCAGCTCGGGGGGCGCGTCAGAGACCCAGTACTTC.

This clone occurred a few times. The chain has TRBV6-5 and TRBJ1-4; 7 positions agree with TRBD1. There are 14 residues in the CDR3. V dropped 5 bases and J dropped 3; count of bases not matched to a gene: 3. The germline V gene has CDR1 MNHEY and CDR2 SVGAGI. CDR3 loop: CASSRGTANEKLFF. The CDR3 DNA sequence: TGTGCCAGCAGTCGCGGGACAGCTAATGAAAAACTGTTTTTT.

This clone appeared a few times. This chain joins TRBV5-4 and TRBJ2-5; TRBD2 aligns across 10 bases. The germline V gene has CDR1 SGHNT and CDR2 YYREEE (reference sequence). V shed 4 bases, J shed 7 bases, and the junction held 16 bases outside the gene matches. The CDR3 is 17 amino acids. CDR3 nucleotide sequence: TGTGCCAGCAGCCTACCGACTAGCGGGCCATCGGACGGGACCCAGTACTTC. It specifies CASSLPTSGPSDGTQYF.

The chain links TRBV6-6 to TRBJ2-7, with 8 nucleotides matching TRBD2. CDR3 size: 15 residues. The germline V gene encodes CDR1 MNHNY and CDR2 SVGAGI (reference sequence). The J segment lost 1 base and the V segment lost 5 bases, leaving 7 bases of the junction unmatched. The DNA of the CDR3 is TGTGCCAGCAGTCCCCAACTAGCGGCTTCCTACGAGCAGTACTTC. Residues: CASSPQLAASYEQYF.